This T cell receptor beta chain was identified during a study of shared clonotypes between healthy human individuals. General study points: Memory subsets had estimated richness that was generally smaller than that of naive subsets. Several donors held approximately 4.5% of naive CD4 clonotypes in common. Depth was large, yet rarefaction showed that sorted-subset sequencing was incomplete.

Adult donors, all healthy and HIV-negative, had no recent acute infections or vaccinations. This table comes from immunoSEQ multiplex PCR, and its TCRdb copy is limited to in-frame clones, with some not included. The table includes about 1.5 million clones, 98% detected once. V lost 2 bases and J lost 4; bases outside the gene matches: 8. Germline V lookup: CDR1 KGHSH, CDR2 LQKENI. The CDR3 loop spans 16 amino acids. A note on this clone: Its antigen remains unidentified.

Sequenced sample: naive CD4+ T cells sorted from blood. Subset of the sample: CD45RA+ positively selected. This receptor was obtained from a young man in good health. The J gene is TRBJ2-3, the V gene TRBV18, with 8 nucleotides matching TRBD1. CDR3 region: CASSPKVTGAADTQYF. The CDR3, as DNA: TGTGCCAGCTCACCAAAGGTGACAGGGGCGGCAGATACGCAGTATTTT.